This TCR beta chain is drawn from a study of graft-versus-host responses after intestinal transplantation. Study in general: Grafts that recipients had were multivisceral, liver-intestinal, or isolated intestinal transplants. All recipients got anti-thymocyte globulin induction, then tacrolimus and steroids for approximately 3 years.

The assay was immunoSEQ multiplex PCR, and TCRdb's table has in-frame clones only and misses some. The sample consists of 65,000 to 100,000 clones, under 95% of them appearing once. A remark on this clone: Its matching antigen is unknown.

Germline lookup yields CDR1 SGHTA and CDR2 FQGTGA. The length of the CDR3 is 15 residues. The junction had 3 bases not matched to a gene; V was cut back by 3 bases and J by 3 bases. General study results and limits: GvH clones were identified in recipient marrow, with some first appearing in ileum or blood. Peak circulating GvH clone levels were associated with early post-transplant HvG declines.

The TCR originated in a human donor who was the organ donor for an intestinal transplant. This chain links TRBV7-3 with TRBJ2-1, with 9 nucleotides matching TRBD1. Sequencing used unstimulated CD8+ T cells sorted from spleen or lymph node cells, obtained before transplant. This CDR3 reads CASSFDRGDYNEQFF. The CDR3 nucleotides read TGTGCCAGCAGCTTCGACAGGGGGGACTACAATGAGCAGTTCTTC.